This T cell receptor (beta chain) came from a study of T-cell memory formation after mild COVID-19. Study at large: The TCR clusters were mostly specific to one donor.

Broader study findings: Shrinking CD4+ clones were chiefly CM and EM; CD8+ ones were chiefly EMRA. Pre-infection memory carried some responding clones, suggesting that cross-reactive memory joined.

Libraries for TCRalpha and TCRbeta carried sample barcodes and unique molecular identifiers via 5'RACE. TCRdb reprocessed the 5' RACE reads with MiXCR, giving one entry per CDR3 protein. The sample contains roughly 190,000 distinct CDR3 sequences, around 20% of which appear only once. In this sample, this clonotype turned up a few times. Its antigen is undetermined. Germline assignment: CDR1 SGHTA and CDR2 FQGNSA. Trimming shortened V by 2 bases and J by 2 bases, and 15 bases separated the two germline ends. The CDR3 length is 16 residues. Sequencing was performed on PBMCs or a T cell subset sorted from them (not recorded which). The chain links TRBV7-2 to TRBJ1-2; D is unclear. The TCR was taken from an adult woman who had mild COVID-19 (a few samples of this study predate the infection). Cell type and time point are not known. DNA for the CDR3: TGTGCCAGCAGCTTACAGTTGCAGGCCAGGAACTATGGCTACACCTTC. As protein: CASSLQLQARNYGYTF.